This is a list of T cell receptor beta chains from one sample in a study of blood T cell repertoires in COVID-19. Data came from immunoSEQ multiplex PCR; TCRdb stores just in-frame clones and leaves some out. The profile shows roughly 380,000 clones, about nine tenths of them singletons. Material: PBMCs or T cells enriched from blood (not recorded which). All receptors come from a woman aged 30 to 39 who had been exposed to COVID-19. CDR3s include the opening cysteine and the closing phenylalanine or tryptophan. Clone size appears in some rows only: once, few, many, or a class for an expanded clone.

CASKPPGLAVIRGNTQYF	TRBV28	TRBJ2-3	-
CASSLSQGRGYTEAFF	TRBV28	TRBJ1-1	-
CASSEAVEKLFF	TRBV2	TRBJ1-4	-
CASSQGTSNTGELFF	TRBV9	TRBJ2-2	-
CASRPGGENTEAFF	TRBV19	TRBJ1-1	-
CASRTSGRGNEQYF	TRBV27	TRBJ2-7	-
CASSLTASGSYEQYF	TRBV7-6	TRBJ2-7	-
CSAEQGAREQYF	TRBV29-1	TRBJ2-7	-
CASSESRSYTEAFF	TRBV2	TRBJ1-1	-
CASSVQGDSGNTIYF	TRBV19	TRBJ1-3	-
CATGGGYTF	TRBV2	TRBJ1-2	once
CASSSRTSGRALSSYNEQFF	TRBV28	TRBJ2-1	-
CASSQGGYEQYF	TRBV3-1/TRBV3-2	TRBJ2-7	-
CASSQGQGALYGYTF	TRBV5-1	TRBJ1-2	-
CAWMDGAIQYF	TRBV30	TRBJ2-4	-
CASSLLAGGLYEQYF	TRBV27	TRBJ2-7	-
CAWSVGNRGHYGYTF	TRBV30	TRBJ1-2	-
CASSFSGTALRDTQYF	TRBV11-1	TRBJ2-3	-
CASSHFLGGSSYEQYF	TRBV7-6	TRBJ2-7	-
CASMGAPPLHF	TRBV28	TRBJ1-6	-
CASSFLGEGGYTF	TRBV7-9	TRBJ1-2	-
CASSLRGEKLFF	TRBV28	TRBJ1-4	few
CASSLYSNAQYF	TRBV13	TRBJ2-3	-
CATSRALAGVGDTQYF	TRBV15	TRBJ2-3	-
CASSLNAGGHAYGYTF	TRBV11-2	TRBJ1-2	-
CASGKREGYEQYF	TRBV5-1	TRBJ2-7	-
CATTGTGVYEQYF	TRBV7-9	TRBJ2-7	once
CASSFRGRYEQYF	TRBV5-6	TRBJ2-7	-
CASSLASTQETQYF	TRBV5-4	TRBJ2-5	-
CASSRDRSYEQYF	TRBV5-1	TRBJ2-7	-
CASSLELAGAHAYNEQFF	TRBV7-2	TRBJ2-1	-
CASSLEVTGLVF	TRBV7-9	TRBJ1-2	-
CASSPPGSRDGELFF	TRBV28	TRBJ2-2	-
CSGLAGGSYEQYF	TRBV29-1	TRBJ2-7	-
CASSPNKDRGIWGYTF	TRBV28	TRBJ1-2	-
CASSPQGGVFSGNTIYF	TRBV9	TRBJ1-3	-
CASTGGADSYNSPLHF	TRBV28	TRBJ1-6	-
CASSLPSGSPYEQYF	TRBV6-5	TRBJ2-7	-
CATSRDQAGVGTQYF	TRBV15	TRBJ2-5	-
CSVRSSYNSPLHF	TRBV29-1	TRBJ1-6	-
CASNLQSGTEKLFF	TRBV28	TRBJ1-4	few
CASSFRGTGTYEQYF	TRBV5-6	TRBJ2-7	-